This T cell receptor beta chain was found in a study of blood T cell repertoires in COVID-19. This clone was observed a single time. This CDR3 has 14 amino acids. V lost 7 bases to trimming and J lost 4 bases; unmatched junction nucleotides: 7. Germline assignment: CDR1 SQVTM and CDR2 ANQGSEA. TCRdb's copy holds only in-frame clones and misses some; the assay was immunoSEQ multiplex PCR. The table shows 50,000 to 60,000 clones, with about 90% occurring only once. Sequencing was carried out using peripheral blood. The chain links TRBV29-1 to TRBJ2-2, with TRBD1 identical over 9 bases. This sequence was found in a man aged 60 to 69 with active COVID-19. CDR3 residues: CSAPGQGGTGELFF. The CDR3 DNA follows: TGCAGCGCCCCGGGACAGGGTGGCACCGGGGAGCTGTTTTTT.